This paragraph covers one TCR beta chain sequence. What it recognizes is unknown. These data belong to a study of OX40 agonist ivuxolimab in advanced cancers. Across the study: Ivuxolimab was administered intravenously to patients at 0.01 to 10 mg/kg every 2 weeks. The group had a mean age of 60 years, ranged from roughly 20 to 79, and was approximately 81% male.

Assay: immunoSEQ multiplex PCR; the TCRdb copy retains only in-frame clones and omits some. In the table there are around 53,000 clones, 85% to 95% of which are singletons. The study's findings and limits: CD4+ and CD8+ blood T cells expanded clonally by week 6 at 0.1 to 3.0 mg/kg. Low normalized T-cell clonal expansion was also seen in some nonresponders.

The origin of this receptor is an adult with an advanced solid tumor such as melanoma, head and neck, liver or kidney cancer. The sequenced sample was CD4+ or CD8+ T cells sorted from blood, obtained in a trial of the OX40 agonist ivuxolimab.

CDR3 DNA sequence: TGCGCCAGCAGCCCTGGGGACTGGACGGGGAATGAGCAGTTCTTC. Translated: CASSPGDWTGNEQFF. The chain combines TRBV4-3 with TRBJ2-1; the D gene is possibly TRBD2 (6 bases). From germline, CDR1 is LGHNA and CDR2 YSLEER. This CDR3 has 15 amino acids. The ends were cut back, 4 bases at V and 7 bases at J, with 17 bases in the middle.